This T cell receptor (beta chain) comes out of a study of blood T cell repertoires in COVID-19. For the study at large: Acute and convalescent COVID-19 specimens originated in the United States, Italy and Spain. The analysed material was cDNA or gDNA that came from T cells, B-cell-depleted T cells, or PBMCs.

This clone was counted between two and nine times. Germline values: CDR1 LNHDA, CDR2 SQIVND (reference sequence). V was pared by 0 bases and J by 0 bases, with 21 bases between. The CDR3 is made up of 20 amino acids. The protocol was immunoSEQ multiplex PCR, while the TCRdb copy is restricted to in-frame clones and leaves out a portion. The table shows about 360,000 clones, with 65% to 90% occurring only once. The chain combines TRBV19 with TRBJ1-5, with a possible D match to TRBD1 (6 bases). This receptor was obtained from a woman between 55 and 75 years old with COVID-19, enrolled during active disease. The sample was peripheral blood. DNA for the CDR3: TGTGCCAGTAGTATAGAAAGACAGGCGCGTGAGACTTATAGCAATCAGCCCCAGCATTTT. Translation: CASSIERQARETYSNQPQHF.